This paragraph reports one T cell receptor (beta chain). Antigen unknown. Each donor's status was that of a healthy bone marrow donor. Germline V gives CDR1 SGHTA, CDR2 FQGNSA. The CDR3 covers 14 residues. V lost 0 bases and J lost 8, with 11 bases in between. The data were taken from a study of cytomegalovirus exposure and HLA in healthy donors. The PCR used 60 Vbeta and 13 Jbeta primers. Assay: immunoSEQ multiplex PCR; the TCRdb copy retains only in-frame clones and omits some. The sample includes around 170,000 clones, over 60% seen only once; the top ten take around 1.5%. Study findings and constraints: Later analysis identified a missense DCLRE1C variant that was linked to TCR beta V- and J-gene trimming. An Asian-associated ancestry cluster reportedly showed fewer N-insertions than the approximately 670-donor mean in a later analysis.

Sample: PBMCs. This chain connects TRBV7-2 to TRBJ2-1; D is perhaps TRBD2 (7 bases). The TCR originated in a man younger than 35 in good health and CMV-seronegative. As DNA, the CDR3 is TGTGCCAGCAGCTTAGCGGGGGGGCAACATGAGCAGTTCTTC. It encodes CASSLAGGQHEQFF.